A single sample is the source of the 17 T cell receptor beta chains below, sequenced in a study of shared clonotypes between healthy human individuals. Data came from immunoSEQ multiplex PCR; TCRdb stores just in-frame clones and leaves some out. The table includes roughly 410,000 clones, about 96% detected once. Input material: memory CD8+ T cells sorted from blood. Sample subset: CD45RO+ cells pooled with CCR7-negative TemRA cells. These receptors were taken from a man under 40 in good health.

The chain has TRBV28 and TRBJ1-5; D not certain. The CDR3 extends over 12 amino acids. The V gene's germline CDR1 is MDHEN and CDR2 SYDVKM. The V end lost 7 bases, the J end lost 5 bases, and 9 bases lay between the germline ends. CDR3 sequence (DNA): TGTGCCAGCATATCGGTAGATCAGCCCCAGCATTTT. Protein product: CASISVDQPQHF.

The rearrangement joins TRBV5-4 to TRBJ2-5; D remains unclear. The CDR3 contains 14 residues. V lost 4 bases to trimming and J lost 5 bases, with 15 bases between them. Germline values: CDR1 SGHNT, CDR2 YYREEE (reference sequence). The CDR3, as DNA: TGTGCCAGCAGCCGTCTTGGTCGTTGGGAGACCCAGTACTTC. This gives the protein CASSRLGRWETQYF.

The chain carries TRBV12-5 and TRBJ1-1, with D unresolved. Germline V gene sequence: CDR1 LGHNT, CDR2 FRNRAP. The CDR3 loop spans 11 amino acids. The V end was cut by 5 bases, the J end by 7 bases, with 8 bases between. The CDR3 sequence is CASGLGNEAFF. The CDR3 DNA reads as TGTGCTAGTGGTCTAGGAAATGAAGCTTTCTTT.

The rearrangement links TRBV5-1 to TRBJ1-2, with D possibly matching TRBD1 (6 bases). CDR1 SGHRS and CDR2 YFSETQ come from the germline V gene. The V end was cut by 1 base, the J end by 5 bases, with 9 bases between. The CDR3 has 13 amino acids. Here the CDR3 reads CASSLRGVYGYTF. The DNA of the CDR3 is TGCGCCAGCAGCTTGAGGGGGGTATATGGCTACACCTTC. Variable domain in full (rest from reference TRBV5-1 and TRBJ1-2): KAGVTQTPRYLIKTRGQQVTLSCSPISGHRSVSWYQQTPGQGLQFLFEYFSETQRNKGNFPGRFSGRQFSNSRSEMNVSTLELGDSALYLCASSLRGVYGYTFGSGTRLTVV.

The V and J genes are TRBV10-3 and TRBJ1-5; D uncertain. The germline V and J ends were trimmed by 0 bases and 2 bases, with 11 bases remaining between them. This CDR3 has 16 amino acids. Germline V gene data show CDR1 as ENHRY and CDR2 as SYGVKD. The CDR3 DNA sequence: TGTGCCATCAGTGAGTCGGGCAGTTGGGGCAATCAGCCCCAGCATTTT. Translation gives CAISESGSWGNQPQHF.

This clone was picked up one time. This specimen includes other DNA sequences encoding the same CDR3. This chain uses TRBV7-8 with TRBJ2-1, with D tentatively TRBD2 (6 bases). The CDR3 totals 15 residues. V was cut by 0 bases and J by 2 bases, with 8 bases left in between. Per the germline V gene, CDR1 is SGHVS and CDR2 is FQNEAQ. CDR3 nucleotide sequence: TGTGCCAGCAGCTTAGCGGGGGGACCCTACAATGAGCAGTTCTTC. This translates into CASSLAGGPYNEQFF.

The chain recombines TRBV5-4 with TRBJ1-2, with 7 bases lining up with TRBD1. V was clipped by 6 bases and J by 2 bases; unmatched bases: 10. This CDR3 has 15 residues. CDR1 SGHNT and CDR2 YYREEE come from the germline V gene (reference sequence). The chain's CDR3 is CASTLVGGPNYGYTF. The CDR3 nucleotides are TGTGCCAGCACCCTCGTAGGGGGCCCGAACTATGGCTACACCTTC.

This chain joins TRBV25-1 and TRBJ2-7, with TRBD2 matching 11 bases. V shed 7 bases, J shed 5 bases, and the junction held 7 bases outside the gene matches. In germline, CDR1 is MGHDK, CDR2 SYGVNS. The CDR3 has 14 residues. CDR3 sequence reads: CASNPGLAGNEQYF. CDR3 nucleotides: TGTGCCAGCAATCCTGGACTAGCGGGTAACGAGCAGTACTTC.

The chain carries TRBV5-8 and TRBJ2-7, with D possibly TRBD2 on 6 matching bases. Trimming removed 2 bases at V and 2 bases at J, with 11 bases between. The CDR3 is made up of 14 amino acids. Germline lookup yields CDR1 SGHTS and CDR2 YDEGEE. The CDR3 sequence is CASSFLAGPYEQYF. The CDR3 DNA reads TGTGCCAGCAGCTTTCTCGCGGGACCCTACGAGCAGTACTTC.

The chain combines TRBV27 with TRBJ2-3; 15 nucleotides agree with TRBD2. Germline V gives CDR1 MNHEY, CDR2 SMNVEV (reference sequence). V dropped 5 bases and J dropped 2; count of bases not matched to a gene: 8. The length of the CDR3 is 18 residues. CDR3 sequence: CASSPGLAGGLITDTQYF. CDR3 DNA: TGTGCCAGCAGTCCCGGACTAGCGGGAGGGTTGATCACAGATACGCAGTATTTT.

V usage is TRBV27 and J usage is TRBJ2-5; TRBD2 aligns across 14 bases. The V gene end was trimmed by 5 bases and the J gene end by 3 bases; junction bases not matched to a gene: 5. Germline CDR1 is MNHEY and CDR2 is SMNVEV (reference sequence). The CDR3 has 16 amino acids. In nucleotides, the CDR3 is TGTGCCAGCAGTACAATGGGACTAGCGGGAGAAGAGACCCAGTACTTC. Its translation: CASSTMGLAGEETQYF.

The chain employs TRBV30 and TRBJ1-2; 12 nucleotides align to TRBD1. There are 15 residues in the CDR3. Trimming cost V 2 bases and J 4 bases; bases outside gene matches: 5. Germline CDR1 GTSNPN, CDR2 SVGIG (reference sequence). The CDR3 DNA sequence: TGTGCCTGGAGTTGGGACAGGGGGCAGATCTATGGCTACACCTTC. Translated: CAWSWDRGQIYGYTF.

V is TRBV21-1 and J is TRBJ2-3; TRBD1, the D gene given by the table, was not confirmed from the DNA. TRBV21-1 is tagged as a pseudogene. This CDR3 is built from 16 residues. The chain's CDR3 is CASSKVQGRNTDTQYF. In DNA, the CDR3 is TGTGCCAGCAGCAAAGTCCAGGGCCGGAACACAGATACGCAGTATTTT.

The chain couples TRBV6-5 to TRBJ1-6; 8 bases align to TRBD1. The CDR3 is made up of 15 amino acids. J lost 7 bases, V lost 0 bases, and 2 bases had no gene match. Per germline, CDR1 MNHEY and CDR2 SVGAGI. CDR3 in amino acids: CASSYSTGANSPLHF. Here the CDR3 DNA reads TGTGCCAGCAGTTACTCGACAGGGGCGAATTCACCCCTCCACTTT.

The rearrangement joins TRBV5-1 to TRBJ2-3, with D possibly matching TRBD1 (7 bases). The CDR3 runs 13 residues. V was clipped by 4 bases and J by 4 bases, with 10 bases between them. Germline V gives CDR1 SGHRS, CDR2 YFSETQ. CDR3 sequence (DNA): TGCGCCAGCAGCCAGGGGGGAGCAGATACGCAGTATTTT. This codes for CASSQGGADTQYF.

This clone turned up a few times. The rearrangement uses TRBV5-1 and TRBJ2-5; D perhaps matches TRBD1 (5 bases). Trimming removed 4 bases at V and 2 bases at J, with 6 bases between. Looked up from germline, CDR1 is SGHRS and CDR2 is YFSETQ. The CDR3 has 12 residues. CDR3 DNA: TGCGCCAGCAGCCGACAGCAAGAGACCCAGTACTTC. Translation gives CASSRQQETQYF.

The chain uses TRBV27 and TRBJ2-5, with 7 bases fitting TRBD2. Trimming took 5 bases from V and 4 from J; bases not matched to a gene: 16. CDR1 and CDR2 (germline): MNHEY, SMNVEV (reference sequence). This CDR3 has 17 residues. DNA for the CDR3: TGTGCCAGCAGTCCGCGGGGACTATCGTTCGGTTCAGAGACCCAGTACTTC. Protein product: CASSPRGLSFGSETQYF.